This is a list of T cell receptor beta chains from one sample in a study of long-term antiretroviral therapy in people with HIV. Produced via immunoSEQ multiplex PCR; TCRdb's table is partial and in-frame only. This sample carries about 36,000 clones, 80% of them seen once, and the ten largest clones take around 5.8%. The source was unsorted PBMCs, collected 3.4 years after starting antiretroviral therapy. The origin of the receptors is a man aged 25 to 40 with HIV. CDR3s include the opening cysteine and the closing phenylalanine or tryptophan. The D gene is left open where the match is weak. Size tells how often a clone was seen (once, few, many) or the class of an expanded clone, and some rows leave it out.

v_gene: TRBV19
j_gene: TRBJ2-5
abundance: -
d_gene: -
CDR3aa: CASSALRDMETQYF
CDR3nt: TGTGCCAGTAGTGCGCTGCGGGACATGGAGACCCAGTACTTC

v_gene: TRBV7-2
j_gene: TRBJ2-2
abundance: -
d_gene: -
CDR3aa: CASSSSRRSNTGELFF
CDR3nt: TGTGCCAGCAGCTCCTCGAGACGGTCGAACACCGGGGAGCTGTTTTTT

v_gene: TRBV9
j_gene: TRBJ2-6
abundance: -
d_gene: TRBD1
CDR3aa: CASSVHRGPSSGANVLTF
CDR3nt: TGTGCCAGCAGCGTCCACAGGGGCCCAAGCTCTGGGGCCAACGTCCTGACTTTC

v_gene: TRBV27
j_gene: TRBJ2-7
abundance: -
d_gene: TRBD1
CDR3aa: CASRTGARPYEQYF
CDR3nt: TGTGCCAGCAGGACAGGGGCTAGACCCTACGAGCAGTACTTC

v_gene: TRBV6-5
j_gene: TRBJ2-2
abundance: -
d_gene: -
CDR3aa: CASSRRAGELFF
CDR3nt: TGTGCCAGCAGTCGACGGGCCGGGGAGCTGTTTTTT

v_gene: TRBV27
j_gene: TRBJ2-7
abundance: -
d_gene: -
CDR3aa: CASSFIGDSYEQYF
CDR3nt: TGTGCCAGCAGTTTCATCGGTGACTCCTACGAGCAGTACTTC

v_gene: TRBV5-6
j_gene: TRBJ2-2
abundance: -
d_gene: TRBD1
CDR3aa: CASSRATGQGRTGELFF
CDR3nt: TGTGCCAGCAGCCGGGCAACGGGACAGGGGAGGACCGGGGAGCTGTTTTTT

v_gene: TRBV28
j_gene: TRBJ1-5
abundance: -
d_gene: -
CDR3aa: CASSPRAGRTQPQHF
CDR3nt: TGTGCCAGCAGTCCCCGGGCAGGGAGGACTCAGCCCCAGCATTTT

v_gene: TRBV4-3
j_gene: TRBJ1-1
abundance: few
d_gene: TRBD1
CDR3aa: CASSLDRERAEAFF
CDR3nt: TGCGCCAGCAGCCTCGACAGGGAACGGGCTGAAGCTTTCTTT

v_gene: TRBV29-1
j_gene: TRBJ2-1
abundance: -
d_gene: -
CDR3aa: CSVEGVGDSNNEQFF
CDR3nt: TGCAGCGTTGAAGGAGTGGGGGATAGCAACAATGAGCAGTTCTTC

v_gene: TRBV5-4
j_gene: TRBJ2-7
abundance: few
d_gene: -
CDR3aa: CASSLWGDGDEQYF
CDR3nt: TGTGCCAGCAGCTTGTGGGGGGACGGCGACGAGCAGTACTTC

v_gene: TRBV5-6
j_gene: TRBJ1-1
abundance: -
d_gene: -
CDR3aa: CASSGALTEAFF
CDR3nt: TGTGCCAGCAGTGGGGCTCTTACAGAAGCTTTCTTT

v_gene: TRBV15
j_gene: TRBJ2-2
abundance: -
d_gene: -
CDR3aa: CATSPSAAPGLSNTGELFF
CDR3nt: TGTGCCACCAGCCCCAGTGCGGCGCCAGGGCTATCGAACACCGGGGAGCTGTTTTTT

v_gene: TRBV19
j_gene: TRBJ1-5
abundance: few
d_gene: -
CDR3aa: CASSIDYWPQHF
CDR3nt: TGTGCCAGTAGTATAGATTACTGGCCCCAGCATTTT

v_gene: TRBV19
j_gene: TRBJ2-7
abundance: -
d_gene: -
CDR3aa: CASAGGDPSYEQYF
CDR3nt: TGTGCCAGCGCCGGTGGGGACCCCTCCTACGAGCAGTACTTC

v_gene: TRBV30
j_gene: TRBJ1-5
abundance: few
d_gene: TRBD1
CDR3aa: CAWSVQGQPQHF
CDR3nt: TGTGCCTGGAGTGTACAGGGGCAGCCCCAGCATTTT

v_gene: TRBV6-1
j_gene: TRBJ2-7
abundance: -
d_gene: TRBD2
CDR3aa: CASSARWTTSGRAYEQYF
CDR3nt: TGTGCCAGCAGTGCCCGGTGGACTACTAGCGGGAGGGCCTACGAGCAGTACTTC

v_gene: TRBV29-1
j_gene: TRBJ2-7
abundance: few
d_gene: TRBD1
CDR3aa: CSVEVGDRGYEQYF
CDR3nt: TGCAGCGTTGAGGTAGGGGACAGGGGGTACGAGCAGTACTTC

v_gene: TRBV28
j_gene: TRBJ2-7
abundance: -
d_gene: TRBD1
CDR3aa: CASSLSGQGTYEQYF
CDR3nt: TGTGCCAGCAGTTTATCGGGACAGGGAACCTACGAGCAGTACTTC

v_gene: TRBV5-1
j_gene: TRBJ1-1
abundance: -
d_gene: -
CDR3aa: CASSLEGLVNTEAFF
CDR3nt: TGCGCCAGCAGCTTGGAGGGACTGGTGAACACTGAAGCTTTCTTT

v_gene: TRBV5-6
j_gene: TRBJ2-3
abundance: -
d_gene: TRBD2
CDR3aa: CASSSTGLAGDTQYF
CDR3nt: TGTGCCAGCAGTTCGACGGGACTAGCGGGAGATACGCAGTATTTT

v_gene: TRBV6-4
j_gene: TRBJ2-1
abundance: -
d_gene: -
CDR3aa: CASSDSRLPSSYNEQFF
CDR3nt: TGTGCCAGCAGTGACTCTCGACTACCATCCTCCTACAATGAGCAGTTCTTC

v_gene: TRBV5-6
j_gene: TRBJ2-7
abundance: -
d_gene: -
CDR3aa: CASSPRQAGREQYF
CDR3nt: TGTGCCAGCAGCCCCCGACAGGCCGGTCGCGAGCAGTACTTC

v_gene: TRBV7-2
j_gene: TRBJ2-1
abundance: -
d_gene: -
CDR3aa: CASSPFFRSNEQFF
CDR3nt: TGTGCCAGCAGCCCGTTCTTTCGATCCAATGAGCAGTTCTTC

v_gene: TRBV20-1
j_gene: TRBJ2-1
abundance: -
d_gene: -
CDR3aa: CSVSSYEQFF
CDR3nt: TGCAGTGTGAGTAGCTATGAGCAGTTCTTC

v_gene: TRBV18
j_gene: TRBJ1-1
abundance: -
d_gene: -
CDR3aa: CASSPSRDGNTEAFF
CDR3nt: TGTGCCAGCTCACCCTCCCGGGACGGAAACACTGAAGCTTTCTTT

v_gene: TRBV18
j_gene: TRBJ2-1
abundance: once
d_gene: -
CDR3aa: CASSPPTLGRGEQFF
CDR3nt: TGTGCCAGCTCACCACCAACCCTGGGACGGGGTGAGCAGTTCTTC

v_gene: TRBV4-2
j_gene: TRBJ1-4
abundance: -
d_gene: -
CDR3aa: CASSQAGQGEKLFF
CDR3nt: TGTGCCAGCAGCCAAGCGGGCCAAGGGGAAAAACTGTTTTTT

v_gene: TRBV19
j_gene: TRBJ2-7
abundance: -
d_gene: -
CDR3aa: CASSPTRRKISQYF
CDR3nt: TGTGCCAGTAGTCCGACCCGCCGCAAGATCAGTCAGTACTTC

v_gene: TRBV7-9
j_gene: TRBJ1-1
abundance: few
d_gene: -
CDR3aa: CASSAGNTEAFF
CDR3nt: TGTGCCAGCAGTGCAGGGAACACTGAAGCTTTCTTT

v_gene: TRBV28
j_gene: TRBJ2-7
abundance: few
d_gene: -
CDR3aa: CASSLVAAVHEQYF
CDR3nt: TGTGCCAGCAGTTTAGTAGCCGCGGTCCACGAGCAGTACTTC

v_gene: TRBV30
j_gene: TRBJ2-5
abundance: -
d_gene: -
CDR3aa: CAWDRGQETQYF
CDR3nt: TGTGCCTGGGATCGAGGGCAAGAGACCCAGTACTTC

v_gene: TRBV11-2
j_gene: TRBJ2-3
abundance: once
d_gene: -
CDR3aa: CASTTGTDTQYF
CDR3nt: TGTGCCAGCACAACAGGGACAGATACGCAGTATTTT

v_gene: TRBV7-2
j_gene: TRBJ2-1
abundance: once
d_gene: TRBD2
CDR3aa: CASSLVGTRNNEQFF
CDR3nt: TGTGCCAGCAGCTTAGTCGGGACTAGAAACAATGAGCAGTTCTTC

v_gene: TRBV7-2
j_gene: TRBJ2-7
abundance: -
d_gene: TRBD2
CDR3aa: CASSRYSGETYEQYF
CDR3nt: TGTGCCAGCAGCCGATATAGCGGGGAAACGTACGAGCAGTACTTC